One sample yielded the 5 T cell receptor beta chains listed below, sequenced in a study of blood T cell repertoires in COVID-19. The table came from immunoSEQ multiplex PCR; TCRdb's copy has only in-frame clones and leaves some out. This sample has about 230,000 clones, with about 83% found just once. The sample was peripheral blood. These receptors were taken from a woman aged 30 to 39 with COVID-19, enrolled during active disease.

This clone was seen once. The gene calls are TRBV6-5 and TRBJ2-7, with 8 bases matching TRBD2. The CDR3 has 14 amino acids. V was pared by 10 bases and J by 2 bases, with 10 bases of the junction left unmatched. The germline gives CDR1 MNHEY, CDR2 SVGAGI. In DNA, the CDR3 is TGTGCCACCCCGGAGCTAGCGGGTACCTACGAGCAGTACTTC. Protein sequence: CATPELAGTYEQYF.

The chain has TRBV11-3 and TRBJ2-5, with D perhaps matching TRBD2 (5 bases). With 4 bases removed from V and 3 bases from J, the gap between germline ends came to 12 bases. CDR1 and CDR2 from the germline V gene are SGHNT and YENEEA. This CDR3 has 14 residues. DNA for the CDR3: TGTGCCAGCAGCTCTAGCTGGGCAGAAGAGACCCAGTACTTC. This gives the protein CASSSSWAEETQYF.

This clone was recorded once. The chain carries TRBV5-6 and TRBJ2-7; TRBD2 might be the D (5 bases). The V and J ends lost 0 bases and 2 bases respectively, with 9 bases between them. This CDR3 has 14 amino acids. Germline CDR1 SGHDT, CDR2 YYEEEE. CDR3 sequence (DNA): TGTGCCAGCAGCTTGGCGGGAAACCCCTACGAGCAGTACTTC. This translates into CASSLAGNPYEQYF.

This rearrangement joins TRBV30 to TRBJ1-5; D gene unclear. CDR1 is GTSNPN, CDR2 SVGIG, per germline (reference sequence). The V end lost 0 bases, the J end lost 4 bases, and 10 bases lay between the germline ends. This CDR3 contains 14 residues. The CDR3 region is CAWSVEPGNQPQHF. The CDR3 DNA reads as TGTGCCTGGAGTGTAGAACCGGGAAATCAGCCCCAGCATTTT. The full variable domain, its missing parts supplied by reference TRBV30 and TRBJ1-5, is SQTIHQWPATLVQPVGSPLSLECTVEGTSNPNLYWYRQAAGRGLQLLFYSVGIGQISSEVPQNLSASRPQDRQFILSSKKLLLSDSGFYLCAWSVEPGNQPQHFGDGTRLSIL.

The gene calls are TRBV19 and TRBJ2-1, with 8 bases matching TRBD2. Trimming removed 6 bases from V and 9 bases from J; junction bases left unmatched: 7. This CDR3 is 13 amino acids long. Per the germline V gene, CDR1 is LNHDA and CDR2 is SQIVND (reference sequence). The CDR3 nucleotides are TGTGCCAGTAGCCTGGGGACTAGTGTTGAGCAGTTCTTC. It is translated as CASSLGTSVEQFF.